The subject of this entry is one T cell receptor beta chain. The repertoire was sequenced with immunoSEQ multiplex PCR; TCRdb's copy has only in-frame clones and lacks some. The sample shows 20,000 to 30,000 clones, about 92% of them seen only once. These data come from a study of blood T cell repertoires in COVID-19. The overall study: The analysed material was cDNA or gDNA that came from T cells, B-cell-depleted T cells, or PBMCs.

The CDR3 is made up of 15 amino acids. The chain employs TRBV21-1 and TRBJ2-5; the D call TRBD1 from the table was never checked on the DNA. TRBV21-1 is given as a pseudogene. Sequences were obtained from peripheral blood. The receptor's source is a man in his 70s with active COVID-19. The CDR3 region has the DNA TGTGCCAGCAGCAAACAGACAGGGCCTCAAGAGACCCAGTACTTC. The encoded protein is CASSKQTGPQETQYF.